This TCR beta chain came from a study of post-analysis software for immune sequencing data. Unique molecular identifiers were built into the TCR beta cDNA libraries. TCRdb reprocessed the PCR reads via MiXCR and lists one record per CDR3 protein. This table has 650,000 to 900,000 distinct CDR3 sequences, 35% to 55% appearing once. Germline loops: CDR1 DFQATT, CDR2 SNEGSKA (reference sequence). This CDR3 region has 14 residues. Unmatched junction bases numbered 5, after V lost 3 bases and J lost 7 bases. Regarding this clonotype: The antigen is undetermined.

The study's findings and limits: When patients were compared with controls, about 5 TRBV segments were more frequent, TRBV5-6, TRBV5-1 and TRBV20-1 among them.

The chain links TRBV20-1 to TRBJ2-1, with 11 bases lining up with TRBD2. The specimen sequenced was blood. The receptor comes from a girl aged 10-17 years with multiple sclerosis. The CDR3, as DNA: TGCAGTGCTAGTAGGCTAGCGGGAGGAAATGAGCAGTTCTTC. The encoded protein is CSASRLAGGNEQFF.